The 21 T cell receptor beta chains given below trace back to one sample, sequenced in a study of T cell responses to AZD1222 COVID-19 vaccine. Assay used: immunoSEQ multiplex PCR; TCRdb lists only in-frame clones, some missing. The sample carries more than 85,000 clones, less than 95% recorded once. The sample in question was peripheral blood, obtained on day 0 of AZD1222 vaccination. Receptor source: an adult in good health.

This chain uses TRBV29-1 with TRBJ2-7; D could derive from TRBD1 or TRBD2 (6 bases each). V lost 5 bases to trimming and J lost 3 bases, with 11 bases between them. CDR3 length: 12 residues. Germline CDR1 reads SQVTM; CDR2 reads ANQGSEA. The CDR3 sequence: CSVLGGVYEQYF. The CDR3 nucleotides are TGCAGCGTTCTGGGGGGCGTCTACGAGCAGTACTTC.

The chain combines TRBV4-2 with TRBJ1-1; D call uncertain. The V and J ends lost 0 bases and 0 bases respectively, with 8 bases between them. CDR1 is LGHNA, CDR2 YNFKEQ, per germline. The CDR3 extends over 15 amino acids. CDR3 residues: CASSQDANMNTEAFF. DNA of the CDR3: TGTGCCAGCAGCCAAGATGCTAACATGAACACTGAAGCTTTCTTT.

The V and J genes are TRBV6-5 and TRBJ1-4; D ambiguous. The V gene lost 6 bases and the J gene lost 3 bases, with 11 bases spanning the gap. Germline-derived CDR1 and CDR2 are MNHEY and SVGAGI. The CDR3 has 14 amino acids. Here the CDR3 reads CASRAGLANEKLFF. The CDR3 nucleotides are TGTGCCAGCAGGGCGGGGTTGGCTAATGAAAAACTGTTTTTT.

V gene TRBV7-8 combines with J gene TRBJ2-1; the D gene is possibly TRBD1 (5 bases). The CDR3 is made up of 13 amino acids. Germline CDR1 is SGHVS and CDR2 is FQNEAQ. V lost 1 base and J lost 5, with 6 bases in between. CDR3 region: CASSLGQHNEQFF. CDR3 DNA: TGTGCCAGCAGCTTAGGACAGCACAATGAGCAGTTCTTC.

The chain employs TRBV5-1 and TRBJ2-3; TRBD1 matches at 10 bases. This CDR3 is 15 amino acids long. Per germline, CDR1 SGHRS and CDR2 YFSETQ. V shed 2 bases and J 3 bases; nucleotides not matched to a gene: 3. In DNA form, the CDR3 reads TGCGCCAGCAGCTTAGGACAGGGGGAGACAGATACGCAGTATTTT. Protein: CASSLGQGETDTQYF.

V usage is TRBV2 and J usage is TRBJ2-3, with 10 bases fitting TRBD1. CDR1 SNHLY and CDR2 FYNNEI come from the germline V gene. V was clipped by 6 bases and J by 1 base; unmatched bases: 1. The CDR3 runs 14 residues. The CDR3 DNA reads TGTGCCAGCAGAGACAGGGGGCGCACAGATACGCAGTATTTT. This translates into CASRDRGRTDTQYF.

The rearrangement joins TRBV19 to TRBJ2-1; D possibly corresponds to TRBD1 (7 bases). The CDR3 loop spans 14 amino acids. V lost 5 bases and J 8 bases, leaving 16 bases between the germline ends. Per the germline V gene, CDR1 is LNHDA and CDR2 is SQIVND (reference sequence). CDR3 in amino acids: CASSHRQGEDEQFF. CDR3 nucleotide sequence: TGTGCCAGTAGTCATAGGCAGGGGGAGGATGAGCAGTTCTTC.

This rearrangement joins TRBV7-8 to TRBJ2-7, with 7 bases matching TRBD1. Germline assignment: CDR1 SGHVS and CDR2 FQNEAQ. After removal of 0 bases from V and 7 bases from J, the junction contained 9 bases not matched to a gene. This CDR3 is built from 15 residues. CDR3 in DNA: TGTGCCAGCAGCTTAGCACATACAGGGGCGGTAGAGCAGTACTTC. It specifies CASSLAHTGAVEQYF.

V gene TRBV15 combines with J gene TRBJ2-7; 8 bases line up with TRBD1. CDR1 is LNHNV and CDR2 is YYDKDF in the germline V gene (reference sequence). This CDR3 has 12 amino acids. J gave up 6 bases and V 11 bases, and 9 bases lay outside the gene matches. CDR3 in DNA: TGTGCCGCCCGACAGGGGCGAGGCGAGCAGTACTTC. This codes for CAARQGRGEQYF.

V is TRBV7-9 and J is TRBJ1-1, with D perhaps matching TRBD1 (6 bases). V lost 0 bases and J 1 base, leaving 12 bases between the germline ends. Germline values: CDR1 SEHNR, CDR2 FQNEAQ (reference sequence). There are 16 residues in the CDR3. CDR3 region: CASSLATPGENTEAFF. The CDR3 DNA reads TGTGCCAGCAGCTTAGCCACTCCAGGGGAGAACACTGAAGCTTTCTTT.

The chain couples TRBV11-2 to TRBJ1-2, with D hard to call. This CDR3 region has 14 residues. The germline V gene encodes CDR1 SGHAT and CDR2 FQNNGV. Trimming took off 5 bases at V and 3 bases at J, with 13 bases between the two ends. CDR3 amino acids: CASSVGRRDYGYTF. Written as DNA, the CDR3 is TGTGCCAGCAGCGTAGGTAGAAGGGACTATGGCTACACCTTC.

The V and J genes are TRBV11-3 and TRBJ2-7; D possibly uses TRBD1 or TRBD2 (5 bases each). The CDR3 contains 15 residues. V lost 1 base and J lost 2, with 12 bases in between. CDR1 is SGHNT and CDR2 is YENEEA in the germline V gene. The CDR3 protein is CASSLGDGAPYEQYF. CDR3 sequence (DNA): TGTGCCAGCAGCTTAGGGGACGGAGCGCCCTACGAGCAGTACTTC.

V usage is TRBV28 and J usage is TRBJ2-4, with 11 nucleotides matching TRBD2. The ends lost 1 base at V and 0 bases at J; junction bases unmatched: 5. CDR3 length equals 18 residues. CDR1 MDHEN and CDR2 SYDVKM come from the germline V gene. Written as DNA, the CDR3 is TGTGCCAGCAGTTTATCGGGTAGCGGGGGGGTAGCCAAAAACATTCAGTACTTC. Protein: CASSLSGSGGVAKNIQYF.

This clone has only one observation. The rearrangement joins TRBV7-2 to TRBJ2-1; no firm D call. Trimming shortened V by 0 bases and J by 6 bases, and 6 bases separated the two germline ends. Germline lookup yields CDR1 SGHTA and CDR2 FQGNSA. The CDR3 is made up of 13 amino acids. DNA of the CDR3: TGTGCCAGCAGCTTAGCCTACAGCAATGAGCAGTTCTTC. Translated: CASSLAYSNEQFF.

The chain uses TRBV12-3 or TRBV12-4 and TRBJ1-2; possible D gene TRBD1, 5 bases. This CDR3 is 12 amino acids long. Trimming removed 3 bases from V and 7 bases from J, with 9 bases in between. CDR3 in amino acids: CASSFEGLGYTF. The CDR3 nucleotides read TGTGCCAGCAGTTTTGAGGGGCTTGGCTACACCTTC.

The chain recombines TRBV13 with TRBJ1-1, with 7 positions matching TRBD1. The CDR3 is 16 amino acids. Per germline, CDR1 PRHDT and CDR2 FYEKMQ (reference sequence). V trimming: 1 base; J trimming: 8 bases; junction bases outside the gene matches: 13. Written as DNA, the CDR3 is TGTGCCAGCAGCTTAGCTACCCCGACAGGGCCCGAGGAAGCTTTCTTT. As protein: CASSLATPTGPEEAFF.

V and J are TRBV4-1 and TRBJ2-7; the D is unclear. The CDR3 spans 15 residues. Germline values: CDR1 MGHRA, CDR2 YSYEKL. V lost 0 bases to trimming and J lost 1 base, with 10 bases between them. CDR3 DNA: TGCGCCAGCAGCCAAGATGGGCAGAGGTCCTACGAGCAGTACTTC. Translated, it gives CASSQDGQRSYEQYF.

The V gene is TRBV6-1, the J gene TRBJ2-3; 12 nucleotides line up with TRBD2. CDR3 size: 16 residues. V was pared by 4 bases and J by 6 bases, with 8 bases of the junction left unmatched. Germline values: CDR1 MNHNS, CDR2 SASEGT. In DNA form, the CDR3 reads TGTGCCAGCAGTGCCCTGCTAGCGGGGGGGATGGATACGCAGTATTTT. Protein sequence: CASSALLAGGMDTQYF.

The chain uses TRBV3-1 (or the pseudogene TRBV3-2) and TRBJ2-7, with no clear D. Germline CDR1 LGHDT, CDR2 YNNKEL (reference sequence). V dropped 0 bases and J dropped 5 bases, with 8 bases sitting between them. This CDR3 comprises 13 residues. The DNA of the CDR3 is TGTGCCAGCAGCCAAGAACGGGTGCACGAGCAGTACTTC. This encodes CASSQERVHEQYF.

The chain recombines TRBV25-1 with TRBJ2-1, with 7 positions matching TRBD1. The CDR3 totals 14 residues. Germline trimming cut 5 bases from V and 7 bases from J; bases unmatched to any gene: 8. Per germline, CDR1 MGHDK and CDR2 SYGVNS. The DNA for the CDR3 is TGTGCCAGCAGTCTCCAACAGGGGATGAATGAGCAGTTCTTC. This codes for CASSLQQGMNEQFF. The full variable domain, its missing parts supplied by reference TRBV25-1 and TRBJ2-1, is EADIYQTPRYLVIGTGKKITLECSQTMGHDKMYWYQQDPGMELHLIHYSYGVNSTEKGDLSSESTVSRIRTEHFPLTLESARPSHTSQYLCASSLQQGMNEQFFGPGTRLTVL.

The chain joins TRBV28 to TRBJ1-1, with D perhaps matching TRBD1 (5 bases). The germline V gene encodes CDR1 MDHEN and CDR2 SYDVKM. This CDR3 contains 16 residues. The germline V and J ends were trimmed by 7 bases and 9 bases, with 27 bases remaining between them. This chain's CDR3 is CASTNPRQGKVGQAFF. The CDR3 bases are TGTGCCAGCACCAACCCACGCCAGGGCAAAGTAGGTCAAGCTTTCTTT.